The 2 T cell receptor beta chains presented below share a single source sample, sequenced in a study of cytomegalovirus exposure and HLA in healthy donors. PCR amplification relied on 60 Vbeta primers (plus 13 Jbeta primers). Some clones are missing from TCRdb's copy, which holds only in-frame ones; the method was immunoSEQ multiplex PCR. The sample holds roughly 120,000 clones, 9.5% seen once. The sequenced sample was PBMCs. Receptors originate from a man in his thirties or forties in good health and CMV-seronegative.

The chain recombines TRBV5-1 with TRBJ2-7; 8 nucleotides align to TRBD2. Trimming took 2 bases from V and 5 from J; bases not matched to a gene: 18. Germline V gene sequence: CDR1 SGHRS, CDR2 YFSETQ. This CDR3 is built from 18 residues. CDR3 sequence: CASSFGGGPSSNPNEQYF. The CDR3 DNA is TGCGCCAGCAGCTTCGGGGGGGGGCCCAGCAGTAATCCCAACGAGCAGTACTTC.

The chain combines TRBV7-2 with TRBJ2-7, with 7 bases fitting TRBD2. The trim removed 3 bases at V and 4 bases at J, leaving 9 bases unmatched. This CDR3 is built from 15 residues. Germline V gene lookup returns CDR1 SGHTA and CDR2 FQGNSA. For the CDR3, the DNA is TGTGCCAGCAGCTTTCGTCGGGAGGCTGTATACGAGCAGTACTTC. This gives the protein CASSFRREAVYEQYF.